The 8 T cell receptor beta chains in this list originate from one sample, sequenced in a study of CD8 T cells in Susac syndrome. cDNA came from approximately 0.5 to 1 ug RNA primed by random hexamers. TCRdb reprocessed the immunoSEQ multiplex PCR reads with MiXCR, giving one entry per CDR3 protein. The table shows 150,000 to 200,000 distinct CDR3 sequences, with nearly 97% occurring only once. What was sequenced was CD4+ T cells from PBMCs. The receptors originated from a human donor with multiple sclerosis.

The genes are TRBV4-3 and TRBJ1-2; no firm D call. Germline V gene lookup returns CDR1 LGHNA and CDR2 YSLEER. The CDR3 has 15 amino acids. Trimming took off 4 bases at V and 2 bases at J, with 14 bases between the two ends. The CDR3: CASSPKSRSNYGYTF. The CDR3 nucleotides read TGCGCCAGCAGCCCTAAATCCAGGTCGAACTATGGCTACACCTTC.

This chain links TRBV29-1 with TRBJ2-1; D may correspond to TRBD1 or TRBD2 (6 bases each). V was shortened by 4 bases and J by 8 bases, with 9 bases between the two germline ends. CDR1 SQVTM and CDR2 ANQGSEA come from the germline V gene. This CDR3 has 11 residues. The DNA of the CDR3 is TGCAGCGTTGGGGGGGCCTATGAGCAGTTCTTC. It encodes CSVGGAYEQFF.

This chain links TRBV30 with TRBJ2-7; D uncertain. The CDR3 consists of 15 residues. CDR1 and CDR2 (germline): GTSNPN, SVGIG (reference sequence). Between the trimmed V and J ends, which lost 2 bases and 1 base, there was a span of 15 bases. The chain's CDR3 is CAWSLRAASSYEQYF. The CDR3 DNA reads TGTGCCTGGAGTCTTCGGGCAGCGTCATCCTACGAGCAGTACTTC.

The chain combines TRBV6-1 with TRBJ1-1; D perhaps matches TRBD1 (5 bases). CDR1 MNHNS and CDR2 SASEGT come from the germline V gene. Trimming left V 3 bases short and J 7 bases short, with 9 bases between. The CDR3 consists of 12 residues. As DNA, the CDR3 is TGTGCCAGCAGTGACAGGGTGGATGAAGCTTTCTTT. This encodes CASSDRVDEAFF.

The chain recombines TRBV12-3 or TRBV12-4 with TRBJ2-7, with 7 bases identical to TRBD1. V lost 2 bases to trimming and J lost 1 base; unmatched junction nucleotides: 5. The CDR3 runs 15 residues. CDR3 amino acids: CASSLRGRGSYEQYF. The CDR3 region has the DNA TGTGCCAGCAGTTTACGTGGCAGGGGGTCCTACGAGCAGTACTTC.

This chain joins TRBV20-1 and TRBJ2-1; 8 bases align to TRBD2. The CDR3 totals 17 residues. Germline V gene data show CDR1 as DFQATT and CDR2 as SNEGSKA (reference sequence). With V trimmed by 3 bases and J by 6 bases, 16 bases remained unmatched. The CDR3 nucleotides are TGCAGTGCTAGTCTCCTCCAGGCAGGACTAGCAATCAATGAGCAGTTCTTC. Translated, it gives CSASLLQAGLAINEQFF.

The chain combines TRBV2 with TRBJ2-1, with D perhaps matching TRBD1 (5 bases). Trimming removed 8 bases at V and 10 bases at J, with 15 bases between. The germline V gene encodes CDR1 SNHLY and CDR2 FYNNEI. The CDR3 spans 12 residues. The CDR3 protein is CASGQTVAEQFF. CDR3 coding DNA: TGTGCCAGCGGGCAGACAGTAGCAGAGCAGTTCTTC.

The V and J genes are TRBV7-8 and TRBJ1-1; D not resolved. V was trimmed by 9 bases and J by 1 base, leaving 18 bases between them. CDR3 length equals 15 residues. Per germline, CDR1 SGHVS and CDR2 FQNEAQ. The CDR3 loop reads CASELKVAGNTEAFF. The CDR3 nucleotides read TGTGCCAGTGAGCTTAAAGTCGCCGGGAACACTGAAGCTTTCTTT.